This is a list of T cell receptor beta chains from one sample in a study of CD8 T cells in Susac syndrome. TCRdb called the immunoSEQ multiplex PCR reads again in MiXCR, with one record for every CDR3 protein. The table has 200,000 to 300,000 distinct CDR3 sequences, roughly 95% seen once. Sequenced sample: CD4+ T cells from PBMCs. The receptors were gathered from a human donor with Susac syndrome. The CDR3 runs from the conserved cysteine through the conserved F or W. The D gene is left open where the match is weak. Clone size is not always given. Where it is, it says once, few, many or a class for expanded clones.

NA	TRBV3-1	TRBJ1-2	NA	CASSPDTGYGYTF	TGTGCCAGCAGCCCAGATACAGGGTATGGCTACACCTTC
NA	TRBV11-2	TRBJ2-7	NA	CASSLDRRYEQYF	TGTGCCAGCAGCTTAGATCGCCGGTACGAGCAGTACTTC
TRBD1	TRBV6-1	TRBJ1-2	NA	CASSETGVSLYGYTF	TGTGCCAGCAGTGAGACAGGGGTTTCCCTCTATGGCTACACCTTC
TRBD1	TRBV20-1	TRBJ2-3	once	CSARVGQGPDTQYF	TGCAGTGCTAGAGTGGGACAGGGGCCAGATACGCAGTATTTT
NA	TRBV19	TRBJ2-6	NA	CASSTPVSGANVLTF	TGTGCCAGTAGTACCCCAGTGTCTGGGGCCAACGTCCTGACTTTC
NA	TRBV7-9	TRBJ2-5	NA	CASSLSLAGQETQYF	TGTGCCAGCAGCTTAAGTCTAGCTGGCCAAGAGACCCAGTACTTC
NA	TRBV10-3	TRBJ2-7	NA	CAISEAGSSYEQYF	TGTGCCATCAGTGAGGCAGGCTCTTCCTACGAGCAGTACTTC
TRBD1	TRBV15	TRBJ2-7	NA	CATSREGGQASYEQYF	TGTGCCACCAGCAGAGAGGGGGGACAGGCCTCCTACGAGCAGTACTTC
NA	TRBV15	TRBJ2-7	NA	CATSSGFYEQYF	TGTGCCACCAGCTCAGGGTTCTACGAGCAGTACTTC
NA	TRBV4-2	TRBJ2-7	once	CASAASAGVDYEQYF	TGTGCCAGCGCCGCGTCTGCAGGGGTAGACTACGAGCAGTACTTC
NA	TRBV3-1	TRBJ2-1	NA	CASSQELNEQFF	TGTGCCAGCAGCCAAGAACTGAATGAGCAGTTCTTC
NA	TRBV3-1	TRBJ2-3	NA	CASSQVVTDTQYF	TGTGCCAGCAGCCAAGTAGTGACAGATACGCAGTATTTT
NA	TRBV14	TRBJ2-1	NA	CASSQGRSSYNEQFF	TGTGCCAGCAGCCAAGGGCGGAGCTCCTACAATGAGCAGTTCTTC
NA	TRBV5-4	TRBJ2-1	few	CASSLGGGAYNEQFF	TGTGCCAGCAGCTTGGGGGGAGGCGCATACAATGAGCAGTTCTTC
NA	TRBV30	TRBJ1-1	NA	CAWSLHANTEAFF	TGTGCCTGGTCGCTACACGCGAACACTGAAGCTTTCTTT
TRBD1	TRBV4-1	TRBJ1-2	NA	CASSGFRDRQDGYTF	TGCGCCAGCAGCGGTTTCCGGGACAGGCAGGATGGCTACACCTTC
NA	TRBV12-3/TRBV12-4	TRBJ2-7	NA	CASSSAWDSRFEQYF	TGTGCCAGCAGTTCAGCCTGGGACTCGCGATTCGAGCAGTACTTC
NA	TRBV5-1	TRBJ2-6	NA	CASSSQGPNVLTF	TGCGCCAGCAGCTCGCAGGGGCCCAACGTCCTGACTTTC
TRBD2	TRBV6-2/TRBV6-3	TRBJ2-1	NA	CASSRSGTTIYNEQFF	TGTGCCAGCAGTCGATCCGGGACTACAATTTACAATGAGCAGTTCTTC
NA	TRBV20-1	TRBJ1-1	NA	CSALLGRANTEAFF	TGCAGTGCCCTTCTAGGGAGGGCGAACACTGAAGCTTTCTTT
TRBD1	TRBV24-1	TRBJ2-1	NA	CATSGRQGGNNEQFF	TGTGCCACCAGTGGTCGACAGGGGGGGAACAATGAGCAGTTCTTC
TRBD2	TRBV6-1	TRBJ2-7	NA	CASSHGGGSGRAHEQYF	TGTGCCAGCAGCCACGGCGGGGGTAGCGGGAGGGCTCACGAGCAGTACTTC
NA	TRBV2	TRBJ2-1	NA	CASSGTRGSYNEQFF	TGTGCCAGCAGTGGTACGAGGGGCTCCTACAATGAGCAGTTCTTC
TRBD1	TRBV18	TRBJ1-2	once	CASSPKGQANYGYTF	TGTGCCAGCTCACCAAAAGGACAGGCTAACTATGGCTACACCTTC
NA	TRBV3-1	TRBJ2-1	once	CASSPTGQSYNEQFF	TGTGCCAGCAGCCCGACCGGACAGTCCTACAATGAGCAGTTCTTC
NA	TRBV7-6	TRBJ2-1	NA	CASSFPGTPDEQFF	TGTGCCAGCAGCTTCCCCGGGACGCCCGATGAGCAGTTCTTC
TRBD1	TRBV10-3	TRBJ1-1	NA	CAIRLRQGVNTEAFF	TGTGCCATCAGGCTCCGACAGGGGGTAAACACTGAAGCTTTCTTT
NA	TRBV6-5	TRBJ1-1	NA	CASSYGIGSGGLNTEAFF	TGTGCCAGCAGTTACGGGATCGGGAGTGGGGGGCTGAACACTGAAGCTTTCTTT
NA	TRBV29-1	TRBJ2-3	NA	CSFSLRGGSTDTQYF	TGCAGCTTCTCCCTCAGGGGGGGGAGCACAGATACGCAGTATTTT
NA	TRBV27	TRBJ2-7	NA	CASQGISYEQYF	TGTGCCAGTCAAGGTATCTCCTACGAGCAGTACTTC
NA	TRBV9	TRBJ2-5	NA	CASSVDHGMETQYF	TGTGCCAGCAGCGTAGATCACGGTATGGAGACCCAGTACTTC
NA	TRBV12-3/TRBV12-4	TRBJ1-3	NA	CASSKDSAGNTIYF	TGTGCCAGCAGCAAAGACAGCGCTGGAAACACCATATATTTT
NA	TRBV30	TRBJ1-2	NA	CAWSERSDYGYTF	TGTGCCTGGAGTGAGAGATCGGACTATGGCTACACCTTC
TRBD1	TRBV12-3/TRBV12-4	TRBJ1-2	few	CASSRTGEGYTF	TGTGCCAGCAGCCGAACAGGGGAGGGCTACACCTTC